The text below deals with one T cell receptor beta chain. Its specificity is not known. The data are from a study of shared clonotypes between healthy human individuals. On the study more broadly: The people who gave samples were a couple of women and a few men aged 18 to 49. Study results and caveats: Non-shared clonotypes had lower generation probabilities than those shared by all four donors. Although depth was large, rarefaction showed that sequencing of the sorted subsets was incomplete.

Germline lookup yields CDR1 MDHEN and CDR2 SYDVKM. This CDR3 contains 16 residues. The trim removed 5 bases at V and 2 bases at J, leaving 11 bases unmatched. Clones were read by immunoSEQ multiplex PCR, and TCRdb kept only the in-frame ones, dropping some. The profile shows some 2,400,000 clones, around 95% of them singletons. The specimen sequenced was naive CD4+ T cells sorted from blood. Specified subset: CD45RA+ positively selected. The gene calls are TRBV28 and TRBJ2-7; 8 bases match TRBD1. The receptor was isolated from a man younger than 35 in good health. The CDR3 reads CASSPVDRGPTYEQYF. In nucleotides, the CDR3 is TGTGCCAGCAGTCCAGTCGACAGGGGACCAACCTACGAGCAGTACTTC.